The TCR beta chain described here comes from a study of T-cell reconstitution after alpha-beta-depleted transplantation in children (dated by TCRdb to the mid-2010s). For the study in its entirety: The study quantitatively tracked T-cell immune reconstitution after TCRalphabeta/CD19-depleted allogeneic hematopoietic cell transplantation in children using TCR repertoire profiling.

In the case of this clonotype: This clone's antigen is unknown. Per-base qualities were not stored, and no clone one base away is much larger.

The library was generated by PCR. TCRdb names Illumina HiSeq 2500 as the instrument used. To normalize quantification of the TCRbeta repertoire, the TCR libraries were built with molecular barcoding that relied on unique molecular identifiers. TCRdb trimmed the raw reads at Q25, called clones with MiXCR and kept productive beta chains. Rows are combined by CDR3 protein, so each entry shows the most common genes and DNA. In all, the sample holds about 410,000 distinct CDR3 sequences, and about a fifth of those were seen once. Approximately 3.8% of the sample is in the top ten clones. CDR3 length: 16 amino acids, cysteine to phenylalanine. The DNA shown is the 48-base CDR3, in frame from base 1. CDR1 and CDR2, per the germline V gene (reference sequence), are LNHNV and YYDKDF. Trimming costs V 0 bases and J 0 bases, and their ends lie 12 bases apart.

Recombination linked TRBV15 to TRBJ2-7; TRBD2 is a weak D gene call, 6 bases matching. This TCR derives from a human donor who donated a stem cell graft to a child with acute myeloid leukemia. The source material was PBMCs from the stem cell graft donor, sampled from the stem cell graft. Read as DNA, the sequence is TGTGCCACCAGCAGAGATCCCGGGACTGGCTCCTACGAGCAGTACTTC. The encoded protein is CATSRDPGTGSYEQYF. The CDR3 plus the reference TRBV15 and TRBJ2-7 genes for the other parts give the full variable domain: DAMVIQNPRYQVTQFGKPVTLSCSQTLNHNVMYWYQQKSSQAPKLLFHYYDKDFNNEADTPDNFQSRRPNTSFCFLDIRSPGLGDTAMYLCATSRDPGTGSYEQYFGPGTRLTVT.